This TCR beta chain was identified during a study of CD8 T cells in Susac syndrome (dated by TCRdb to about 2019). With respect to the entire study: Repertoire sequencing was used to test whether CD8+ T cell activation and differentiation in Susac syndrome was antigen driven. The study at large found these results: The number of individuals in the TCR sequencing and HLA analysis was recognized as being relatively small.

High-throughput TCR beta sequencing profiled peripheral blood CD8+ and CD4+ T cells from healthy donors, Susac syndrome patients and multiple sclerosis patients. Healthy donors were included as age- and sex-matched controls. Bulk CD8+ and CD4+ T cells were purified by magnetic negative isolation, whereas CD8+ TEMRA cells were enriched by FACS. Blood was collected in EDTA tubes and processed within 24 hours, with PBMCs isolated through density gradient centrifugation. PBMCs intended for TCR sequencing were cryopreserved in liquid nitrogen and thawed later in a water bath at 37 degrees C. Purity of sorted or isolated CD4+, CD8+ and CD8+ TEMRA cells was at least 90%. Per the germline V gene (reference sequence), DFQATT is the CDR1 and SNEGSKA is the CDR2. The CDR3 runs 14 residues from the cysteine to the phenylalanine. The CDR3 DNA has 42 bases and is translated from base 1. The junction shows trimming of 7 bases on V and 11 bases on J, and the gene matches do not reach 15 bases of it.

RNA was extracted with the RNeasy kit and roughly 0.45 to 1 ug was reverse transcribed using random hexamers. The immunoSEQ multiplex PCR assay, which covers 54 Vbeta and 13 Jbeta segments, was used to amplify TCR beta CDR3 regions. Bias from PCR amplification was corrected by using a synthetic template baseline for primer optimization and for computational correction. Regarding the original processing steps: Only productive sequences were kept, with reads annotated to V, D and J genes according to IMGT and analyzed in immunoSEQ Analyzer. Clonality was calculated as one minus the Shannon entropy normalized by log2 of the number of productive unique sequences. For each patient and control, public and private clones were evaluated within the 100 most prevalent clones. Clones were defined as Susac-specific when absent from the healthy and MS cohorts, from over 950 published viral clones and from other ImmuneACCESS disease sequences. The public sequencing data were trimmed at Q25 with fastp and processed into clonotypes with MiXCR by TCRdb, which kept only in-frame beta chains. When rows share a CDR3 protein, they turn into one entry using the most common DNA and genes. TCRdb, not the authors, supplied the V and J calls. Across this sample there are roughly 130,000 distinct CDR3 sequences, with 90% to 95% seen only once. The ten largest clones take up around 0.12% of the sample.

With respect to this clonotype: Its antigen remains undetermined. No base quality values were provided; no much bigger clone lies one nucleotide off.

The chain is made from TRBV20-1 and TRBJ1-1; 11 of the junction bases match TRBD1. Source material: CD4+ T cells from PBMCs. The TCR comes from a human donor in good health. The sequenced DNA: TGCAGTGTCCGGCGGACAGGGGGCAACAACCCCGCTTTCTTT. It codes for CSVRRTGGNNPAFF.